This record covers a single TCR beta chain. This sample is drawn from a study of blood T cell repertoires in COVID-19. As originally analysed: Estimation of nucleated cell counts was performed using reference gene primer amplification. Some clones are missing from TCRdb's copy, which holds only in-frame ones; the method was immunoSEQ multiplex PCR. V, J and clone size reflect that table, while D and trimming were determined from the DNA. The data show about 120,000 clones, around 89% seen once. Source material: peripheral blood. The source of this sequence is a human donor with acute or convalescent COVID-19. The donor label of this sample is uncertain.

Here the CDR3 DNA reads TGTGCCTGGAGGGGACAGACTCTCGATGGGACTGAAGCTTTCTTT. It is translated as CAWRGQTLDGTEAFF. The rearrangement links TRBV30 to TRBJ1-1, with 7 bases fitting TRBD1. The CDR3 is 15 amino acids. After removal of 3 bases from V and 5 bases from J, the junction contained 12 bases not matched to a gene. CDR1 and CDR2 (germline): GTSNPN, SVGIG (reference sequence).